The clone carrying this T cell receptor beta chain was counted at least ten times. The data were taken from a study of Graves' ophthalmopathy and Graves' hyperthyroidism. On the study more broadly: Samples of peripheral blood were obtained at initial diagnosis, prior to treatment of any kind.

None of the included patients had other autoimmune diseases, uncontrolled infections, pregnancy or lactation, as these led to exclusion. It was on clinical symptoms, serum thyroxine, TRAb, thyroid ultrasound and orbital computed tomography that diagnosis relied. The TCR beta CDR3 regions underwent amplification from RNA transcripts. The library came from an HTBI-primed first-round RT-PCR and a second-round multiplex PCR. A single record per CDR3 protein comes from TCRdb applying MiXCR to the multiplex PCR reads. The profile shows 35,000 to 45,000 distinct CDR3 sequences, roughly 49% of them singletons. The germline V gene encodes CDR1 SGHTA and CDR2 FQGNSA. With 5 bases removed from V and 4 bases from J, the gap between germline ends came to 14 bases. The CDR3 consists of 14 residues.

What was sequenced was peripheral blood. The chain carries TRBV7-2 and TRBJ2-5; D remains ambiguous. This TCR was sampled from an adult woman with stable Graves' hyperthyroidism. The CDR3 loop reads CASSPGVLLETQYF. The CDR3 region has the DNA TGTGCCAGCAGCCCAGGAGTCCTTTTAGAGACCCAGTACTTC.